This T cell receptor beta chain emerged from a study of blood T cell repertoires in COVID-19. The wider study: Sites across the United States, Italy and Spain contributed samples from acute and convalescent COVID-19.

Libraries were prepared by immunoSEQ multiplex PCR; TCRdb keeps only in-frame clonotypes and omits some of them. The data contain about 200,000 clones, about 90% of them singletons. The CDR3 is 13 amino acids. The V segment lost 6 bases and the J segment 3 bases; nucleotides outside the gene matches: 4. CDR1 is SGHAT, CDR2 FQNNGV, per germline. The rearrangement links TRBV11-2 to TRBJ2-7, with TRBD2 identical over 8 bases. Sequencing was carried out using peripheral blood. The source is a man aged 30-40 years with acute or convalescent COVID-19. CDR3 nucleotides: TGTGCCAGCAGGCTGGCGGGGGGCTACGAGCAGTACTTC. Protein: CASRLAGGYEQYF.